Sequencing of this TCR beta chain was carried out in a study of T cell repertoires in cytomegalovirus infection. Study details: Public TCR beta signatures provided an indication of both CMV infection and a matching HLA type. Study-wide results and limits: The study found HLA-C-restricted CMV-specific TCR beta clonotypes dominating the ex vivo response. Individuals carrying CMV plus the relevant HLA were identified by cumulative frequency of public TCR beta families.

Germline V gene data show CDR1 as SGHNT and CDR2 as YYREEE (reference sequence). The V and J ends lost 0 bases and 7 bases respectively, with 13 bases between them. The CDR3 contains 14 residues. MiXCR, run by TCRdb on the reads, gives a single entry per CDR3 protein. The data hold approximately 83,000 distinct CDR3 sequences, with about 24% observed a single time. For this clonotype: Its antigen is unknown.

The rearrangement joins TRBV5-4 to TRBJ1-1; possibly TRBD1 for D (5 bases). The TCR originated in a human donor in good health (CMV status not recorded). Some clones in this sample may be carry-over from other donors' samples. The sample was CD8+ T cells from cultured PBMCs, taken from culture after CMV antigen stimulation. CDR3 DNA sequence: TGTGCCAGCAGCTTGGCTGATGGGGGATTTGAAGCTTTCTTT. Protein product: CASSLADGGFEAFF.